These 3 T cell receptor beta chains were sequenced from one sample in a study of cytomegalovirus exposure and HLA in healthy donors. The PCR contained 60 Vbeta and 13 Jbeta primers. Here immunoSEQ multiplex PCR was the method, and the copy in TCRdb shows in-frame clones only, minus some. The table includes roughly 190,000 clones, 81% detected once. What was sequenced was PBMCs. These receptors came from a man in his forties or fifties in good health and CMV-seropositive.

The V call is TRBV6-4, the J call TRBJ2-7, with 10 bases aligning to TRBD1. Trimming removed 5 bases from V and 3 bases from J; junction bases left unmatched: 7. The germline CDR1 and CDR2 sequences are MRHNA and SNTAGT. This CDR3 spans 15 amino acids. The CDR3 loop reads CASSYGTGAGYEQYF. Here the CDR3 DNA reads TGTGCCAGCAGTTACGGGACAGGGGCGGGCTACGAGCAGTACTTC.

The chain has TRBV6-5 and TRBJ1-1; D is possibly TRBD1 (6 bases). V dropped 6 bases and J dropped 5 bases, with 16 bases sitting between them. The CDR3 extends over 14 amino acids. Germline V lookup: CDR1 MNHEY, CDR2 SVGAGI. CDR3 region: CASRVEGGVTEAFF. The CDR3 coding sequence is TGTGCCAGCAGGGTTGAGGGGGGGGTGACTGAAGCTTTCTTT.

The chain recombines TRBV4-3 with TRBJ2-7; 11 bases align to TRBD2. This CDR3 has 18 amino acids. The V gene end was trimmed by 1 base and the J gene end by 3 bases; junction bases not matched to a gene: 11. Germline assignment: CDR1 LGHNA and CDR2 YSLEER. CDR3 sequence (DNA): TGCGCCAGCAGCCAAGTTGTCCTCTCGCTAGCGGGAGGCTACGAGCAGTACTTC. It specifies CASSQVVLSLAGGYEQYF.